A single sample is the source of the 30 T cell receptor beta chains below, sequenced in a study of shared clonotypes between healthy human individuals. Clones were read by immunoSEQ multiplex PCR, and TCRdb kept only the in-frame ones, dropping some. The sample yields roughly 100,000 clones, 67% seen once. The sequencing sample was made of memory CD8+ T cells sorted from blood. Stated subset: CD45RO+ cells pooled with CCR7-negative TemRA cells. These receptor sequences come from a woman in her 30s in good health.

The chain is built from TRBV27 and TRBJ2-7, with D possibly TRBD2 on 6 matching bases. Germline V gene sequence: CDR1 MNHEY, CDR2 SMNVEV (reference sequence). V was clipped by 2 bases and J by 3 bases, with 11 bases between them. The CDR3 is 14 amino acids. The CDR3 sequence: CASSLGRTNYEQYF. Here the CDR3 DNA reads TGTGCCAGCAGTTTAGGTCGGACTAACTACGAGCAGTACTTC.

The CDR3 reads CSGTGLTHGEQYF. The CDR3 nucleotides are TGCAGCGGTACGGGACTAACCCACGGCGAGCAGTACTTC. The chain employs TRBV29-1 and TRBJ2-7, with TRBD2 matching over 7 bases. After removal of 7 bases from V and 6 bases from J, the junction contained 12 bases not matched to a gene. The CDR3 loop spans 13 amino acids. CDR1 and CDR2 from the germline V gene are SQVTM and ANQGSEA.

The chain carries TRBV30 and TRBJ2-1; tentatively, D is TRBD2 (6 bases). CDR1 and CDR2 (germline): GTSNPN, SVGIG (reference sequence). V was shortened by 6 bases and J by 5 bases, with 14 bases between the two germline ends. The CDR3 consists of 13 residues. CDR3 loop: CACCGNGDNEQFF. In DNA form, the CDR3 reads TGTGCCTGCTGCGGGAATGGTGACAATGAGCAGTTCTTC.

This clone was observed at least ten times. In DNA form, the CDR3 reads TGTGCCAGCAGCCCCGATCCAGGGGGTTCCACTGAAGCTTTCTTT. It specifies CASSPDPGGSTEAFF. The chain joins TRBV9 to TRBJ1-1; 7 bases map to TRBD1. In germline, CDR1 is SGDLS, CDR2 YYNGEE. The length of the CDR3 is 15 residues. J gave up 4 bases and V 4 bases, and 10 bases lay outside the gene matches.

About this clone itself: Other DNA sequences in this sample translate to the same CDR3. V usage is TRBV7-9 and J usage is TRBJ2-7; 8 bases map to TRBD2. This CDR3 comprises 14 residues. From germline, CDR1 is SEHNR and CDR2 FQNEAQ (reference sequence). V gave up 5 bases and J gave up 4 bases; unmatched junction bases: 7. The CDR3 loop reads CASSPTGGAYEQYF. CDR3 coding DNA: TGTGCCAGCAGCCCAACCGGGGGGGCTTACGAGCAGTACTTC.

This clone has at least ten counts. The rearrangement links TRBV25-1 to TRBJ1-1; perhaps TRBD1 as D (5 bases). V was shortened by 4 bases and J by 4 bases, with 13 bases between the two germline ends. CDR3 length equals 14 residues. Germline V gene lookup returns CDR1 MGHDK and CDR2 SYGVNS. As DNA, the CDR3 is TGTGCCAGCAGTGCGCCCTCAAGGGGCACTGAAGCTTTCTTT. Translating gives CASSAPSRGTEAFF.

This chain joins TRBV25-1 and TRBJ2-6; a weak D match, TRBD1 (5 bases). In germline, CDR1 is MGHDK, CDR2 SYGVNS. Trimming took 2 bases from V and 0 from J, leaving 11 bases between them. This CDR3 contains 17 residues. Written as DNA, the CDR3 is TGTGCCAGCAGTGAAGTGGACACTCCCTCTGGGGCCAACGTCCTGACTTTC. Its protein product is CASSEVDTPSGANVLTF.

A note on this clone: Distinct nucleotide sequences in the sample also encode this CDR3. The chain combines TRBV7-2 with TRBJ2-1, with D hard to call. This CDR3 spans 14 amino acids. V was shortened by 2 bases and J by 3 bases, with 8 bases between the two germline ends. From germline, CDR1 is SGHTA and CDR2 FQGNSA. CDR3 amino acids: CASSLSSVYNEQFF. The CDR3, as DNA: TGTGCCAGCAGCTTATCTTCTGTCTACAATGAGCAGTTCTTC.

The V call is TRBV6-6, the J call TRBJ2-7; 8 nucleotides align to TRBD1. Germline lookup yields CDR1 MNHNY and CDR2 SVGAGI (reference sequence). The V gene end was trimmed by 3 bases and the J gene end by 3 bases; junction bases not matched to a gene: 10. CDR3 size: 16 residues. The CDR3 here is CASSYGQGREIYEQYF. The CDR3 nucleotides read TGTGCCAGCAGTTATGGACAGGGAAGGGAAATCTACGAGCAGTACTTC.

As to this clone: This sample also contains other DNA sequences that code for the same CDR3. The chain is built from TRBV27 and TRBJ2-7, with 10 bases matching TRBD2. Germline V lookup: CDR1 MNHEY, CDR2 SMNVEV (reference sequence). This CDR3 has 15 residues. With 2 bases clipped from V and 4 bases from J, the junction kept 5 bases outside the gene matches. The CDR3 DNA follows: TGTGCCAGCAGTTTACGTCCTAGCGGGAGTTACGAGCAGTACTTC. Translating it yields CASSLRPSGSYEQYF.

This clone was observed many times. This sequence joins TRBV6-4 and TRBJ1-1; TRBD1 might be the D (5 bases). CDR1 and CDR2 (germline): MRHNA, SNTAGT. The V end was cut by 7 bases, the J end by 1 base, with 16 bases between. The length of the CDR3 is 15 residues. The CDR3 reads CASTPGPEPNTEAFF. Here the CDR3 DNA reads TGTGCCAGCACGCCGGGACCGGAGCCGAACACTGAAGCTTTCTTT.

This clone was detected only once. The gene calls are TRBV5-1 and TRBJ2-7; D is uncertain. Trimming took 1 base from V and 0 from J, leaving 11 bases between them. The CDR3 length is 15 residues. Germline CDR1 reads SGHRS; CDR2 reads YFSETQ. CDR3 loop: CASSLTAYRSYEQYF. DNA for the CDR3: TGCGCCAGCAGCTTGACAGCTTACCGCTCCTACGAGCAGTACTTC. The full variable domain, in which reference TRBV5-1 and TRBJ2-7 provide the parts outside the CDR3, is KAGVTQTPRYLIKTRGQQVTLSCSPISGHRSVSWYQQTPGQGLQFLFEYFSETQRNKGNFPGRFSGRQFSNSRSEMNVSTLELGDSALYLCASSLTAYRSYEQYFGPGTRLTVT.

This clone was seen at least ten times. The gene calls are TRBV15 and TRBJ1-5; 9 nucleotides agree with TRBD1. The junction had 4 bases not matched to a gene; V was cut back by 1 base and J by 0 bases. The CDR3 runs to 17 residues. Germline V lookup: CDR1 LNHNV, CDR2 YYDKDF (reference sequence). CDR3 sequence (DNA): TGTGCCACCAGCAGAGGGGACAGGGAATATAGCAATCAGCCCCAGCATTTT. Its translation is CATSRGDREYSNQPQHF.

V is TRBV29-1 and J is TRBJ1-1; D gene unclear. In germline, CDR1 is SQVTM, CDR2 ANQGSEA. The CDR3 contains 12 residues. The V end lost 1 base, the J end lost 4 bases, and 7 bases lay between the germline ends. The CDR3 DNA reads as TGCAGCGTTGAAGTCGTGGGCACTGAAGCTTTCTTT. It codes for CSVEVVGTEAFF. The entire variable domain, with the rest obtained from reference TRBV29-1 and TRBJ1-1, is as follows: SAVISQKPSRDICQRGTSLTIQCQVDSQVTMMFWYRQQPGQSLTLIATANQGSEATYESGFVIDKFPISRPNLTFSTLTVSNMSPEDSSIYLCSVEVVGTEAFFGQGTRLTVV.

This chain connects TRBV15 to TRBJ2-6; TRBD2 might be the D (5 bases). Trimming stripped 3 bases from V and 2 bases from J, with 8 bases between. Per the germline V gene, CDR1 is LNHNV and CDR2 is YYDKDF (reference sequence). The CDR3 is 15 residues long. In DNA form, the CDR3 reads TGTGCCACCAGCAGGGGAGACCCTGGGGCCAACGTCCTGACTTTC. The encoded protein is CATSRGDPGANVLTF.

This clone has only a few counts. The V and J genes are TRBV25-1 and TRBJ2-7, with D possibly being TRBD2 (5 bases). The CDR3 is 13 residues long. From germline, CDR1 is MGHDK and CDR2 SYGVNS. V was pared by 4 bases and J by 4 bases, with 11 bases between. This CDR3 is CASSGGREYEQYF. The CDR3 coding sequence is TGTGCCAGCAGTGGCGGGCGTGAATACGAGCAGTACTTC.

The chain uses TRBV19 and TRBJ2-2; D is undetermined. CDR1 is LNHDA and CDR2 is SQIVND in the germline V gene (reference sequence). The CDR3 is made up of 13 amino acids. Trimming took off 2 bases at V and 1 base at J, with 2 bases between the two ends. CDR3 DNA sequence: TGTGCCAGTAGTATAATGAACACCGGGGAGCTGTTTTTT. As protein: CASSIMNTGELFF. Using reference TRBV19 and TRBJ2-2 for the parts outside the CDR3, the full variable domain is DGGITQSPKYLFRKEGQNVTLSCEQNLNHDAMYWYRQDPGQGLRLIYYSQIVNDFQKGDIAEGYSVSREKKESFPLTVTSAQKNPTAFYLCASSIMNTGELFFGEGSRLTVL.

This chain joins TRBV6-1 and TRBJ2-7; 10 bases agree with TRBD2. This CDR3 contains 19 residues. Unmatched junction bases numbered 18, after V lost 2 bases and J lost 5 bases. Germline V gene sequence: CDR1 MNHNS, CDR2 SASEGT. CDR3 protein: CASSEFNRRTLAGVHEQYF. In DNA form, the CDR3 reads TGTGCCAGCAGTGAATTCAACCGTCGAACCCTAGCGGGAGTTCACGAGCAGTACTTC.

This clone turned up a few times. The chain has TRBV19 and TRBJ1-5; D remains unclear. Trimming pared 4 bases from V and 3 bases from J, leaving 16 bases between. This CDR3 region has 16 residues. CDR1 and CDR2 from the germline V gene are LNHDA and SQIVND (reference sequence). DNA of the CDR3: TGTGCCAGTAGTAGCGGACGGATGCTAGCCAATCAGCCCCAGCATTTT. As protein: CASSSGRMLANQPQHF.

The gene calls are TRBV6-5 and TRBJ1-1; D gene ambiguous. The germline V gene encodes CDR1 MNHEY and CDR2 SVGAGI. V gave up 2 bases and J gave up 5 bases, with 9 bases separating them. This CDR3 is 13 amino acids long. The CDR3 DNA sequence: TGTGCCAGCAGTTACCTTGGGAAAACTGAAGCTTTCTTT. Its protein is CASSYLGKTEAFF.

This chain connects TRBV25-1 to TRBJ1-4, with TRBD1 identical over 11 bases. The CDR3 consists of 16 residues. Germline values: CDR1 MGHDK, CDR2 SYGVNS. The trim removed 4 bases at V and 7 bases at J, leaving 8 bases unmatched. The CDR3 spells CASSVAGGQGGEKLFF. The CDR3 nucleotides are TGTGCCAGCAGTGTCGCCGGGGGACAGGGGGGTGAAAAACTGTTTTTT.

The chain has TRBV5-1 and TRBJ1-1, with D possibly TRBD1 on 5 matching bases. V lost 2 bases and J lost 0, with 20 bases in between. CDR3 length: 18 residues. Germline V lookup: CDR1 SGHRS, CDR2 YFSETQ. The CDR3 DNA sequence: TGCGCCAGCAGCTTTGAAGACGGGGCTGTTCTTATGAACACTGAAGCTTTCTTT. This sequence encodes CASSFEDGAVLMNTEAFF.

The rearrangement links TRBV7-7 to TRBJ2-3, with a possible D match to TRBD1 (6 bases). The CDR3 sequence is 15 residues long. Germline V lookup: CDR1 SSHAT, CDR2 FNYEAQ (reference sequence). Between the trimmed V and J ends, which lost 7 bases and 7 bases, there was a span of 21 bases. DNA of the CDR3: TGTGCCAGCAACTTTCCACAGGGTAAGGTACATACGCAGTATTTT. As protein: CASNFPQGKVHTQYF.

The rearrangement links TRBV19 to TRBJ1-1; D remains unclear. V lost 7 bases and J lost 3, with 9 bases in between. This CDR3 comprises 12 residues. From germline, CDR1 is LNHDA and CDR2 SQIVND (reference sequence). The CDR3 protein is CASTGVYTEAFF. The CDR3 DNA is TGTGCCAGTACCGGGGTGTACACTGAAGCTTTCTTT. Combining the CDR3 with reference TRBV19 and TRBJ1-1 gives the whole variable domain DGGITQSPKYLFRKEGQNVTLSCEQNLNHDAMYWYRQDPGQGLRLIYYSQIVNDFQKGDIAEGYSVSREKKESFPLTVTSAQKNPTAFYLCASTGVYTEAFFGQGTRLTVV.

The J gene is TRBJ2-1, the V gene TRBV10-3, with D uncertain. The ends were cut back, 0 bases at V and 10 bases at J, with 13 bases in the middle. This CDR3 is built from 14 residues. Germline V gene sequence: CDR1 ENHRY, CDR2 SYGVKD. The CDR3 nucleotides are TGTGCCATCAGTGAGTCCGAGCTGTTTAGAGAGCAGTTCTTC. Translated, it gives CAISESELFREQFF.

The chain couples TRBV7-6 to TRBJ2-1; TRBD2 aligns across 7 bases. Trimming cost V 5 bases and J 5 bases; bases outside gene matches: 9. Germline-derived CDR1 and CDR2 are SGHVS and FNYEAQ. This CDR3 has 15 residues. The CDR3 spells CASSPTSAGDNEQFF. The CDR3 DNA sequence: TGTGCCAGCAGCCCAACTAGCGCAGGTGACAATGAGCAGTTCTTC.

This clone was seen only once. The genes are TRBV28 and TRBJ2-7; TRBD1 agrees at 8 bases. Germline trimming cut 3 bases from V and 4 bases from J; bases unmatched to any gene: 8. This CDR3 region has 15 residues. Germline-derived CDR1 and CDR2 are MDHEN and SYDVKM. CDR3 sequence (DNA): TGTGCCAGCAGTTTCCGCGGACAGGGTTGGTACGAGCAGTACTTC. Translated, it gives CASSFRGQGWYEQYF.

The V call is TRBV7-7, the J call TRBJ2-3, with 7 bases identical to TRBD1. The ends lost 4 bases at V and 0 bases at J; junction bases unmatched: 7. Germline V gene lookup returns CDR1 SSHAT and CDR2 FNYEAQ (reference sequence). CDR3 length: 16 amino acids. In DNA, the CDR3 is TGTGCCAGCAGCTCCGGGACAGCAATTAGCACAGATACGCAGTATTTT. Its translation is CASSSGTAISTDTQYF.

The chain links TRBV7-8 to TRBJ1-4; D gene unclear. V was trimmed by 5 bases and J by 5 bases, leaving 9 bases between them. From germline, CDR1 is SGHVS and CDR2 FQNEAQ. This CDR3 spans 13 amino acids. The CDR3 coding sequence is TGTGCCAGCAGCACTACAGCGAATGAAAAACTGTTTTTT. This sequence encodes CASSTTANEKLFF.

V usage is TRBV27 and J usage is TRBJ2-1, with 8 bases matching TRBD2. V shed 4 bases, J shed 9 bases, and the junction held 17 bases outside the gene matches. Germline assignment: CDR1 MNHEY and CDR2 SMNVEV (reference sequence). There are 17 residues in the CDR3. CDR3 in DNA: TGTGCCAGCAGTTACTTGGCGGGAGGTGGCCTAACGATTGAGCAGTTCTTC. This encodes CASSYLAGGGLTIEQFF.